The present TCR beta chain was sequenced within a study of response to subunit inactivated influenza vaccine. This CDR3 spans 15 amino acids. The trim removed 5 bases at V and 4 bases at J, leaving 7 bases unmatched. Study-wide points: Authors proposed each seasonal influenza vaccination draws in few new T cells.

One entry per CDR3 protein results from TCRdb running MiXCR on the RT-PCR reads. The sample carries roughly 500,000 distinct CDR3 sequences, 25% recorded once. As concerns this clonotype: Its target is not known.

The TCR originated in a man aged 50 to 60 who received an inactivated influenza vaccine. The sequencing used CD4+ T cells sorted from PBMCs, collected roughly 5 days after vaccination. The genes are TRBV12-3 or TRBV12-4 and TRBJ2-1; 8 bases are shared with TRBD2. The chain's CDR3 is CASSRRGGGYNEQFF. As DNA, the CDR3 is TGTGCCAGCAGTCGCCGGGGGGGCGGTTACAATGAGCAGTTCTTC.